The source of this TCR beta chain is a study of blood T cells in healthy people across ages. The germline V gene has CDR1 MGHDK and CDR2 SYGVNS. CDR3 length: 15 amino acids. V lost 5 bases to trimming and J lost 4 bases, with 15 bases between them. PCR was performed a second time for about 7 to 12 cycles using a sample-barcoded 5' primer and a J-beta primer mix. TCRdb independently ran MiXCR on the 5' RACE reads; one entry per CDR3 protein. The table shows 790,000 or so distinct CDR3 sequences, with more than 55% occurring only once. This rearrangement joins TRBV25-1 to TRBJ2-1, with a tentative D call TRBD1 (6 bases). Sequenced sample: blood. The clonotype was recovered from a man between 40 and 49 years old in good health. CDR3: CASSPIGTQYNEQFF. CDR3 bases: TGTGCCAGCAGTCCCATCGGGACACAGTACAATGAGCAGTTCTTC.